The 17 T cell receptor beta chains below come from one sample, sequenced in a study of OX40 agonist ivuxolimab in advanced cancers. Measured with immunoSEQ multiplex PCR; TCRdb has only the in-frame clones, and not every one. Of about 18,000 clones in the sample, roughly four fifths were seen once. The specimen comprised CD4+ or CD8+ T cells sorted from blood, sampled in a trial of the OX40 agonist ivuxolimab. These TCRs come from an adult with an advanced solid tumor such as melanoma, head and neck, liver or kidney cancer.

The rearrangement links TRBV12-5 to TRBJ2-2; weak D call: TRBD1 (6 bases). This CDR3 region has 14 residues. Germline lookup yields CDR1 LGHNT and CDR2 FRNRAP. V lost 1 base and J 6 bases, leaving 9 bases between the germline ends. CDR3 sequence (DNA): TGTGCTAGTGGTTTGGGGGCAGGGGCCGGGGAGCTGTTTTTT. Protein product: CASGLGAGAGELFF. Based on the CDR3 plus reference TRBV12-5 and TRBJ2-2, the full variable domain is DARVTQTPRHKVTEMGQEVTMRCQPILGHNTVFWYRQTMMQGLELLAYFRNRAPLDDSGMPKDRFSAEMPDATLATLKIQPSEPRDSAVYFCASGLGAGAGELFFGEGSRLTVL.

This clone appeared once. The chain carries TRBV4-3 and TRBJ2-7, with 7 bases lining up with TRBD1. Germline CDR1 reads LGHNA; CDR2 reads YSLEER. Losses at the gene ends were 2 bases for V and 2 bases for J; bases not matched to a gene: 6. The CDR3 has 15 residues. CDR3 amino acids: CASSQFRDSTYEQYF. The CDR3 region has the DNA TGCGCCAGCAGCCAATTCCGGGACAGCACCTACGAGCAGTACTTC.

The chain links TRBV11-2 to TRBJ2-1; D ambiguous. V was shortened by 3 bases and J by 5 bases, with 14 bases between the two germline ends. From germline, CDR1 is SGHAT and CDR2 FQNNGV. The CDR3 is 15 residues long. This CDR3 reads CASSFDPYLNNEQFF. For the CDR3, the DNA is TGTGCCAGCAGCTTTGACCCTTACCTCAACAATGAGCAGTTCTTC.

The genes are TRBV7-2 and TRBJ2-3, with D tentatively TRBD2 (7 bases). Trimming took 0 bases from V and 0 from J, leaving 10 bases between them. CDR3 length: 16 residues. Germline V gene data show CDR1 as SGHTA and CDR2 as FQGNSA. DNA of the CDR3: TGTGCCAGCAGCTTAGCTCGCGGGGGCAGCACAGATACGCAGTATTTT. It codes for CASSLARGGSTDTQYF.

This sequence joins TRBV7-6 and TRBJ2-5; TRBD2 agrees at 16 bases. Per the germline V gene, CDR1 is SGHVS and CDR2 is FNYEAQ. The CDR3 length is 18 residues. V trimming: 2 bases; J trimming: 6 bases; junction bases outside the gene matches: 9. The CDR3 DNA reads as TGTGCCAGCAGCTTACGTCCCGGGACTAGCGGGGGGGCTAAGACCCAGTACTTC. It is translated as CASSLRPGTSGGAKTQYF.

This chain joins TRBV11-1 and TRBJ2-7; no definite D call. The V gene lost 3 bases and the J gene lost 2 bases, with 8 bases spanning the gap. This CDR3 comprises 13 residues. CDR1 is SGHAT and CDR2 is FQDESV in the germline V gene (reference sequence). CDR3 region: CASSFNPTYEQYF. In DNA, the CDR3 is TGTGCCAGCAGCTTTAACCCGACCTACGAGCAGTACTTC.

The table lists this clone with a count of one. The V gene is TRBV5-5, the J gene TRBJ1-6, with 7 bases that match TRBD1. Trimming cost V 4 bases and J 4 bases; bases outside gene matches: 5. The CDR3 runs to 15 residues. The germline CDR1 and CDR2 sequences are SGHKS and YYEKEE (reference sequence). In DNA, the CDR3 is TGTGCCAGCAGCCCAAAGACAGGGTATAATTCACCCCTCCACTTT. The encoded protein is CASSPKTGYNSPLHF.

The chain employs TRBV7-6 and TRBJ2-1; 7 bases fit TRBD2. The CDR3 runs to 17 residues. The trim removed 4 bases at V and 6 bases at J, leaving 15 bases unmatched. The germline CDR1 and CDR2 sequences are SGHVS and FNYEAQ. The CDR3 sequence is CASSSGVWEGLFNEQFF. The CDR3, as DNA: TGTGCCAGCAGCTCCGGCGTGTGGGAGGGCCTCTTCAATGAGCAGTTCTTC.

This sequence joins TRBV4-1 and TRBJ2-1; perhaps TRBD1 as D (6 bases). CDR1 and CDR2 (germline): MGHRA, YSYEKL. This CDR3 spans 17 amino acids. V was clipped by 2 bases and J by 1 base, with 15 bases between them. The CDR3 DNA follows: TGCGCCAGCAGCCAATCCGGGACACCTGCTTCCTACAATGAGCAGTTCTTC. Its protein product is CASSQSGTPASYNEQFF.

The chain joins TRBV7-2 to TRBJ2-3; TRBD2 matches at 10 bases. Germline CDR1 and CDR2: SGHTA and FQGNSA. V was pared by 5 bases and J by 4 bases, with 6 bases of the junction left unmatched. The CDR3 loop spans 15 amino acids. The CDR3 reads CASSQSGGAADTQYF. The CDR3 DNA reads TGTGCCAGCAGCCAGAGCGGGGGGGCGGCAGATACGCAGTATTTT.

This clone was found a few times. This sequence joins TRBV11-2 and TRBJ2-3; no clear D. CDR1 is SGHAT and CDR2 is FQNNGV in the germline V gene. Trimming took 2 bases from V and 3 from J, leaving 9 bases between them. CDR3 size: 14 residues. The CDR3 sequence is CASSLNIGTDTQYF. The CDR3 DNA reads as TGTGCCAGCAGCTTAAACATTGGTACAGATACGCAGTATTTT. The whole variable domain, remainder taken from reference TRBV11-2 and TRBJ2-3, is EAGVAQSPRYKIIEKRQSVAFWCNPISGHATLYWYQQILGQGPKLLIQFQNNGVVDDSQLPKDRFSAERLKGVDSTLKIQPAKLEDSAVYLCASSLNIGTDTQYFGPGTRLTVL.

The chain has TRBV2 and TRBJ2-7; tentatively, D is TRBD1 (5 bases). Trimming removed 4 bases from V and 1 base from J, with 11 bases in between. This CDR3 has 14 residues. Germline V gene lookup returns CDR1 SNHLY and CDR2 FYNNEI. The CDR3 DNA follows: TGTGCCAGCAGTGCCCGACAGCCTTCCTACGAGCAGTACTTC. Its protein product is CASSARQPSYEQYF.

The chain carries TRBV11-2 and TRBJ2-7; D is possibly TRBD2 (5 bases). V dropped 5 bases and J dropped 2 bases, with 16 bases sitting between them. Germline V gene sequence: CDR1 SGHAT, CDR2 FQNNGV. The CDR3 runs to 15 residues. Here the CDR3 reads CASSTGRGATYEQYF. The CDR3, as DNA: TGTGCCAGCAGCACTGGACGGGGAGCCACCTACGAGCAGTACTTC. Full variable domain (remainder filled in from reference TRBV11-2 and TRBJ2-7): EAGVAQSPRYKIIEKRQSVAFWCNPISGHATLYWYQQILGQGPKLLIQFQNNGVVDDSQLPKDRFSAERLKGVDSTLKIQPAKLEDSAVYLCASSTGRGATYEQYFGPGTRLTVT.

The chain carries TRBV5-1 and TRBJ2-2; D unclear. Germline V CDR1 and CDR2: SGHRS, YFSETQ. CDR3 length: 14 amino acids. Trimming shortened V by 0 bases and J by 4 bases, and 7 bases separated the two germline ends. The CDR3 DNA reads as TGCGCCAGCAGCTTGGTGCAGGCCACCGGGGAGCTGTTTTTT. It specifies CASSLVQATGELFF. Supplemented by reference TRBV5-1 and TRBJ2-2, the full variable domain reads KAGVTQTPRYLIKTRGQQVTLSCSPISGHRSVSWYQQTPGQGLQFLFEYFSETQRNKGNFPGRFSGRQFSNSRSEMNVSTLELGDSALYLCASSLVQATGELFFGEGSRLTVL.

The CDR3 DNA follows: TGCAGCGTCAGCGGGGGGGTATCCTACGAGCAGTACTTC. It codes for CSVSGGVSYEQYF. The chain is built from TRBV29-1 and TRBJ2-7, with 10 bases matching TRBD2. The CDR3 loop spans 13 amino acids. Germline CDR1 and CDR2: SQVTM and ANQGSEA. J gave up 1 base and V 6 bases, and 3 bases lay outside the gene matches.

The chain joins TRBV6-6 to TRBJ1-3, with 7 nucleotides matching TRBD1. The V and J ends lost 5 bases and 0 bases, in that order; junction bases with no gene match: 7. The germline CDR1 and CDR2 sequences are MNHNY and SVGAGI (reference sequence). This CDR3 contains 16 residues. The CDR3 DNA reads as TGTGCCAGCAGTAGGACAGGCCTTAGCTCTGGAAACACCATATATTTT. This translates into CASSRTGLSSGNTIYF.

This clone is hyperexpanded. This chain links TRBV6-5 with TRBJ1-1; 7 bases agree with TRBD1. The CDR3 is 13 residues long. V trimming: 7 bases; J trimming: 4 bases; junction bases outside the gene matches: 6. The germline CDR1 and CDR2 sequences are MNHEY and SVGAGI. The CDR3 DNA sequence: TGTGCCAGCAACCGACAGGGTAGCACTGAAGCTTTCTTT. It specifies CASNRQGSTEAFF.